Presented here are 4 T cell receptor beta chains from one specimen sequenced in a study of blood T cell repertoires in COVID-19. The repertoire was sequenced with immunoSEQ multiplex PCR; TCRdb's copy has only in-frame clones and lacks some. The sample comprises 110,000 or so clones, approximately 80% of which are singletons, and 6.2% rests with the top ten. The specimen sequenced was peripheral blood. These receptors came from a man between 65 and 79 years old with acute or convalescent COVID-19.

The chain combines TRBV5-6 with TRBJ1-2; 9 bases agree with TRBD1. V lost 2 bases, J lost 2 bases, and 4 bases stayed unmatched. The germline gives CDR1 SGHDT, CDR2 YYEEEE. CDR3 length: 15 amino acids. In nucleotides, the CDR3 is TGTGCCAGCAGCTTCCGGACAGGGGACAACTATGGCTACACCTTC. Encoded protein: CASSFRTGDNYGYTF.

The V and J genes are TRBV24-1 and TRBJ2-3; 14 bases are a match to TRBD2. The CDR3 spans 16 residues. Trimming took 6 bases from V and 5 from J; bases not matched to a gene: 6. Germline V lookup: CDR1 KGHDR, CDR2 SFDVKD. This CDR3 reads CATSPGTSGSIDTQYF. CDR3 DNA sequence: TGTGCCACCAGTCCCGGGACTAGCGGGAGTATAGATACGCAGTATTTT.

V gene TRBV5-1 combines with J gene TRBJ2-2; D gene ambiguous. This CDR3 contains 14 residues. V was cut by 0 bases and J by 7 bases, with 10 bases left in between. CDR1 and CDR2 (germline): SGHRS, YFSETQ. CDR3 nucleotide sequence: TGCGCCAGCAGCTTGGGCGTATTTAACGGGGAGCTGTTTTTT. Its protein is CASSLGVFNGELFF.

The chain employs TRBV5-1 and TRBJ2-5, with 7 bases matching TRBD1. The germline gives CDR1 SGHRS, CDR2 YFSETQ. The CDR3 loop spans 14 amino acids. The V gene end was trimmed by 6 bases and the J gene end by 4 bases; junction bases not matched to a gene: 9. CDR3 bases: TGCGCCAGCACGCCGGGACAGCCAAGAGAGACCCAGTACTTC. Its translation is CASTPGQPRETQYF.